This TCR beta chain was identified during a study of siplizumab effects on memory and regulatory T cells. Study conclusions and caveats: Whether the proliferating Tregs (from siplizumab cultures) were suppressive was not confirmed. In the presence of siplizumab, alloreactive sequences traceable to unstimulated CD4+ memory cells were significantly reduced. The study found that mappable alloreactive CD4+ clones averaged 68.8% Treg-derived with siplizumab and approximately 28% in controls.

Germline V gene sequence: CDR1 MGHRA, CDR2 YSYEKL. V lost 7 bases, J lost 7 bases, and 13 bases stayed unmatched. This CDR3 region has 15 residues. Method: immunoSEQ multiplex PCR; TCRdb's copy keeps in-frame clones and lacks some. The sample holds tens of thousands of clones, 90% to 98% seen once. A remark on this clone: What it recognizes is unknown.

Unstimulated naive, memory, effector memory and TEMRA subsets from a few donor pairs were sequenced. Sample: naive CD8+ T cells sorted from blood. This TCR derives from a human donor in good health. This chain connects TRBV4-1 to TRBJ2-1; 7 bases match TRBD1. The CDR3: CASNQNRGLVNEQFF. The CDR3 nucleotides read TGCGCCAGCAACCAGAACAGGGGATTGGTTAATGAGCAGTTCTTC.